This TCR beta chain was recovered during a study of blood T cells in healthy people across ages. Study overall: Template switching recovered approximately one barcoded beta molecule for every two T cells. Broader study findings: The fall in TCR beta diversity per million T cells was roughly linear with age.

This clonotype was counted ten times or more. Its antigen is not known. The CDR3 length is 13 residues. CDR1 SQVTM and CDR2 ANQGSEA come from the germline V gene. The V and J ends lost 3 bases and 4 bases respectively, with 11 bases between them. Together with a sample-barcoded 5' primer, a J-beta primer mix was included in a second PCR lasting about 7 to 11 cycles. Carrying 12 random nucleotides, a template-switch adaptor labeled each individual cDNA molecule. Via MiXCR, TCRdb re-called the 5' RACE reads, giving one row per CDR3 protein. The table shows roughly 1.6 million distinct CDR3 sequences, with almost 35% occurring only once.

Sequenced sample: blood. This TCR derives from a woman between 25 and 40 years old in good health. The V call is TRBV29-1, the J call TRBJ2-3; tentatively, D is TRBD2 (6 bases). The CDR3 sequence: CSVDWEASDTQYF. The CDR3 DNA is TGCAGCGTTGACTGGGAGGCGTCAGATACGCAGTATTTT.